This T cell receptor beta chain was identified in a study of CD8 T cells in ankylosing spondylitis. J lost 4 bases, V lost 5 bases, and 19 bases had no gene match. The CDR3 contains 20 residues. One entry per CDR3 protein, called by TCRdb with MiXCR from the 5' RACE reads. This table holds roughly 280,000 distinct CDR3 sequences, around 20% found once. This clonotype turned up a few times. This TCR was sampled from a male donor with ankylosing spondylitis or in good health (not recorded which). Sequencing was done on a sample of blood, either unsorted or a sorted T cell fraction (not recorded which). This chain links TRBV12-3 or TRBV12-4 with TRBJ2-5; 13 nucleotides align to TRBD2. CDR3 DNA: TGTGCCAGCAGTCCACTTACACACGGGACTAGCGGGGTAGTTGGAGAGACCCAGTACTTC. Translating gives CASSPLTHGTSGVVGETQYF.